This TCR beta chain was identified during a study of T cell responses to AZD1222 COVID-19 vaccine. Study information: Second-dose recipients at about 4 or about 12 weeks were treated as one pooled group. General study points: Dominant at 160-218 and 743-854, vaccine-associated CD4 TCRs also spanned spike. At baseline, seropositivity was found in only six or seven AZD1222 recipients.

Only in-frame clones appear in the TCRdb table, and some are missing; sequencing was by immunoSEQ multiplex PCR. The table includes about 120,000 clones, 80% to 90% detected once. Germline V gene lookup returns CDR1 MNHEY and CDR2 SVGAGI. V dropped 4 bases and J dropped 7 bases, with 8 bases sitting between them. CDR3 length equals 12 residues. Regarding this clone: Its antigen remains unknown.

The sample consisted of peripheral blood, taken on day 0 of AZD1222 vaccination. The receptor comes from an adult in good health. This chain connects TRBV6-5 to TRBJ2-1; D is unclear. The CDR3 DNA reads as TGTGCCAGCAGTTCCAGATGGAATGAGCAGTTCTTC. Encoded protein: CASSSRWNEQFF.